This T cell receptor (beta chain) appears in the sequencing data of a study of shared clonotypes between healthy human individuals. To note about this clone: Its antigen is still unknown. The sample has other DNA sequences that encode this CDR3 too.

Study-level points and caveats: Only blood samples were collected, and tissue repertoires likely differ. Generation probability values for non-shared clonotypes were lower than those for clonotypes shared by all four donors. Across subsets, estimated richness was generally greater for naive than for memory populations.

Deletions cut 1 base from V and 0 bases from J, with 4 bases between. This CDR3 has 13 amino acids. Germline CDR1 and CDR2: MNHEY and SMNVEV (reference sequence). The study ran the assay at deep level. TCRdb's copy holds only in-frame clones and misses some; the assay was immunoSEQ multiplex PCR. The sample contains 550,000 to 700,000 clones, 55% to 85% of which appear only once. This chain uses TRBV27 with TRBJ2-7; D remains ambiguous. The sequence derives from a woman in her twenties or thirties in good health. The specimen sequenced was memory CD4+ T cells sorted from blood. As for subset: CD45RA-negative fraction. CDR3 protein: CASSLWGSYEQYF. CDR3 coding DNA: TGTGCCAGCAGTTTATGGGGCTCCTACGAGCAGTACTTC.